Listed here are 23 T cell receptor beta chains from one sample, sequenced in a study of cytomegalovirus exposure and HLA in healthy donors. Amplification used 60 Vbeta primers and 13 Jbeta primers. Using immunoSEQ multiplex PCR, the repertoire was profiled, and TCRdb retains in-frame clones only, with some absent. The data show about 130,000 clones, with just under 90% seen just once and roughly 5% held by the top ten. The sample comprised PBMCs. All receptors derive from a young woman in good health and CMV-seronegative.

V usage is TRBV28 and J usage is TRBJ2-1; TRBD2 is a possible D gene (5 bases). The CDR3 consists of 16 residues. Trimming shortened V by 5 bases and J by 4 bases, and 18 bases separated the two germline ends. Germline V gene sequence: CDR1 MDHEN, CDR2 SYDVKM. The CDR3 bases are TGTGCCAGCAGTATGGGAGTTCTATGGGGTTACAATGAGCAGTTCTTC. It is translated as CASSMGVLWGYNEQFF.

This clone was recorded a few times. The rearrangement joins TRBV6-5 to TRBJ1-4, with TRBD1 as a possible D gene (5 bases). The CDR3 runs 14 residues. CDR1 and CDR2 (germline): MNHEY, SVGAGI. The germline V and J ends were trimmed by 6 bases and 8 bases, with 16 bases remaining between them. As DNA, the CDR3 is TGTGCCAGCAGCGCTAGGAGGGGTGGGGAAAAACTGTTTTTT. Residues: CASSARRGGEKLFF.

This clone was recorded only once. The chain is built from TRBV18 and TRBJ2-7, with TRBD1 identical over 8 bases. The CDR3 is made up of 16 amino acids. J was trimmed by 4 bases and V by 3 bases; bases with no gene match: 11. CDR1 and CDR2 (germline): KGHSH, LQKENI. CDR3 loop: CASSPGAAGGLYEQYF. The DNA for the CDR3 is TGTGCCAGCTCACCCGGCGCGGCAGGGGGCCTGTACGAGCAGTACTTC.

The V and J genes are TRBV28 and TRBJ2-2; 7 nucleotides line up with TRBD1. The CDR3 sequence is 16 residues long. Germline lookup yields CDR1 MDHEN and CDR2 SYDVKM. V lost 5 bases to trimming and J lost 4 bases; unmatched junction nucleotides: 10. CDR3 residues: CASSPPTGPSTGELFF. The CDR3, as DNA: TGTGCCAGCAGTCCTCCGACAGGGCCAAGCACCGGGGAGCTGTTTTTT.

The rearrangement uses TRBV5-1 and TRBJ2-1; 9 bases match TRBD2. Germline assignment: CDR1 SGHRS and CDR2 YFSETQ. The CDR3 is made up of 16 amino acids. V was pared by 0 bases and J by 6 bases, with 7 bases of the junction left unmatched. Written as DNA, the CDR3 is TGCGCCAGCAGCTTGGCAGTAGCGGGGGTAATCAATGAGCAGTTCTTC. Translating gives CASSLAVAGVINEQFF. Together with reference TRBV5-1 and TRBJ2-1, the CDR3 gives the full variable domain: KAGVTQTPRYLIKTRGQQVTLSCSPISGHRSVSWYQQTPGQGLQFLFEYFSETQRNKGNFPGRFSGRQFSNSRSEMNVSTLELGDSALYLCASSLAVAGVINEQFFGPGTRLTVL.

The chain carries TRBV7-8 and TRBJ1-2; a weak D match, TRBD1 (5 bases). Trimming stripped 1 base from V and 4 bases from J, with 16 bases between. CDR1 and CDR2 from the germline V gene are SGHVS and FQNEAQ. The length of the CDR3 is 16 residues. CDR3 residues: CASSLEPIGRGYGYTF. For the CDR3, the DNA is TGTGCCAGCAGCTTAGAGCCGATAGGGAGGGGCTATGGCTACACCTTC.

This clone showed up just once. This rearrangement joins TRBV28 to TRBJ1-2, with unresolved D. V shed 2 bases and J shed 6 bases, with 13 bases lying between them. Per the germline V gene, CDR1 is MDHEN and CDR2 is SYDVKM. The CDR3 runs to 14 residues. The CDR3 coding sequence is TGTGCCAGCAGTTTAGCCGTCGGAGGGAATGGCTACACCTTC. It yields the protein CASSLAVGGNGYTF.

V is TRBV28 and J is TRBJ2-6; 7 bases map to TRBD1. Germline CDR1 MDHEN, CDR2 SYDVKM. The length of the CDR3 is 16 residues. The J segment lost 3 bases and the V segment lost 2 bases, leaving 4 bases of the junction unmatched. The CDR3 DNA sequence: TGTGCCAGCAGTTTAGTAGACAGGGATGGGGCCAACGTCCTGACTTTC. Translating gives CASSLVDRDGANVLTF.

This chain joins TRBV11-2 and TRBJ1-1, with D maybe TRBD1 (6 bases). Germline CDR1 and CDR2: SGHAT and FQNNGV. V gave up 2 bases and J gave up 4 bases, with 11 bases separating them. The CDR3 contains 14 residues. CDR3 DNA: TGTGCCAGCAGCTTAATACAGGGTTCCACTGAAGCTTTCTTT. Residues: CASSLIQGSTEAFF.

The rearrangement links TRBV5-4 to TRBJ2-7; 8 bases fit TRBD1. The V gene's germline CDR1 is SGHNT and CDR2 YYREEE (reference sequence). The CDR3 runs to 14 residues. The ends lost 2 bases at V and 7 bases at J; junction bases unmatched: 8. In DNA, the CDR3 is TGTGCCAGCAGCTTCGGGCAGGGGGCTGGGGAGCAGTACTTC. Protein product: CASSFGQGAGEQYF.

The chain joins TRBV2 to TRBJ2-5; 7 bases agree with TRBD1. From germline, CDR1 is SNHLY and CDR2 FYNNEI. J gave up 1 base and V 6 bases, and 5 bases lay outside the gene matches. The CDR3 totals 14 residues. The CDR3 DNA follows: TGTGCCAGCAGGGCCGGGACAGTCCAAGAGACCCAGTACTTC. As protein: CASRAGTVQETQYF.

V is TRBV30 and J is TRBJ1-1, with D unresolved. Trimming took 4 bases from V and 8 from J, leaving 11 bases between them. This CDR3 is built from 11 residues. Germline V gene data show CDR1 as GTSNPN and CDR2 as SVGIG (reference sequence). This CDR3 is CAWTNSREAFF. Here the CDR3 DNA reads TGTGCCTGGACCAACTCTCGGGAAGCTTTCTTT.

This rearrangement joins TRBV5-1 to TRBJ2-7, with 7 positions matching TRBD1. Germline V gene data show CDR1 as SGHRS and CDR2 as YFSETQ. The V segment lost 4 bases and the J segment 3 bases; nucleotides outside the gene matches: 7. CDR3 size: 14 residues. The CDR3 loop is CASSPGQPFYEQYF. In DNA form, the CDR3 reads TGCGCCAGCAGCCCGGGACAGCCTTTCTACGAGCAGTACTTC. Using reference TRBV5-1 and TRBJ2-7 for the parts outside the CDR3, the full variable domain is KAGVTQTPRYLIKTRGQQVTLSCSPISGHRSVSWYQQTPGQGLQFLFEYFSETQRNKGNFPGRFSGRQFSNSRSEMNVSTLELGDSALYLCASSPGQPFYEQYFGPGTRLTVT.

V gene TRBV7-9 combines with J gene TRBJ2-5, with 8 positions matching TRBD1. The V gene end was trimmed by 5 bases and the J gene end by 1 base; junction bases not matched to a gene: 9. The CDR3 runs 16 residues. Germline CDR1 is SEHNR and CDR2 is FQNEAQ (reference sequence). CDR3 loop: CASSPRTGRVQETQYF. CDR3 sequence (DNA): TGTGCCAGCAGCCCCCGGACAGGGAGAGTCCAAGAGACCCAGTACTTC.

This chain links TRBV4-1 with TRBJ2-7, with 7 bases matching TRBD1. V lost 1 base and J lost 3; bases outside the gene matches: 6. The germline gives CDR1 MGHRA, CDR2 YSYEKL. The CDR3 sequence is 15 residues long. DNA for the CDR3: TGCGCCAGCAGCCAAGTAAGGACAGGCTACTACGAGCAGTACTTC. Its protein is CASSQVRTGYYEQYF.

Here the CDR3 DNA reads TGCGCCAGCAGCCAAGGTACAGGGGTGGTTGGCTACACCTTC. Translation: CASSQGTGVVGYTF. This chain joins TRBV4-1 and TRBJ1-2; 7 bases are shared with TRBD1. After removal of 1 base from V and 7 bases from J, the junction contained 6 bases not matched to a gene. Per germline, CDR1 MGHRA and CDR2 YSYEKL. The CDR3 loop spans 14 amino acids.

The rearrangement joins TRBV19 to TRBJ2-1, with TRBD2 identical over 7 bases. Trimming cost V 11 bases and J 4 bases; bases outside gene matches: 8. There are 13 residues in the CDR3. Germline CDR1 reads LNHDA; CDR2 reads SQIVND (reference sequence). The CDR3, as DNA: TGTGCCTCAGGGAGGCGGGGGTACAATGAGCAGTTCTTC. Protein: CASGRRGYNEQFF.

The chain links TRBV5-1 to TRBJ2-7; tentative D call: TRBD1 (7 bases). This CDR3 contains 17 residues. Germline CDR1 and CDR2: SGHRS and YFSETQ. Trimming removed 4 bases at V and 0 bases at J, with 20 bases between. The CDR3 coding sequence is TGCGCCAGCAGCCCCGCCCCGCGCGGGACAGACTCCTACGAGCAGTACTTC. Its translation: CASSPAPRGTDSYEQYF.

V is TRBV5-1 and J is TRBJ2-7; 11 bases match TRBD2. The V and J ends lost 6 bases and 2 bases, in that order; junction bases with no gene match: 7. Germline V gene sequence: CDR1 SGHRS, CDR2 YFSETQ. The CDR3 covers 15 residues. This CDR3 is CASKILAGVAYEQYF. CDR3 nucleotides: TGCGCCAGCAAGATACTAGCGGGAGTGGCCTACGAGCAGTACTTC.

V and J are TRBV14 and TRBJ1-1; 9 nucleotides align to TRBD1. The CDR3 runs to 16 residues. The germline CDR1 and CDR2 sequences are SGHDN and FVKESK. The V gene end was trimmed by 1 base and the J gene end by 6 bases; junction bases not matched to a gene: 9. CDR3 nucleotide sequence: TGTGCCAGCAGCCAAGCCCCGGGACAGGGAACCTCTGAAGCTTTCTTT. This codes for CASSQAPGQGTSEAFF.

Written as DNA, the CDR3 is TGTGCCAGCAGTTTATGGGGGGGGGCAAGCACCGGGGAGCTGTTTTTT. Its translation is CASSLWGGASTGELFF. The chain joins TRBV27 to TRBJ2-2; perhaps TRBD2 as D (7 bases). Trimming cost V 1 base and J 4 bases, with 13 bases left between them. Germline V CDR1 and CDR2: MNHEY, SMNVEV (reference sequence). The CDR3 spans 16 residues.

The chain is built from TRBV28 and TRBJ2-1, with 8 nucleotides matching TRBD2. The CDR3 extends over 15 amino acids. The germline CDR1 and CDR2 sequences are MDHEN and SYDVKM. The V and J ends lost 3 bases and 5 bases, in that order; junction bases with no gene match: 6. The CDR3 coding sequence is TGTGCCAGCAGTTTGGGACTAGGCACCGACAATGAGCAGTTCTTC. This gives the protein CASSLGLGTDNEQFF.

This clone was recorded once. CDR3 in DNA: TGTGCCAGCGGGGGGGTGGGGACAGGGGAGTACGAGCAGTACTTC. It specifies CASGGVGTGEYEQYF. The J gene is TRBJ2-7, the V gene TRBV28, with 10 bases that match TRBD1. The germline gives CDR1 MDHEN, CDR2 SYDVKM. This CDR3 contains 15 residues. Losses at the gene ends were 8 bases for V and 4 bases for J; bases not matched to a gene: 11.